These 22 T cell receptor beta chains came from one sample sequenced in a study of identifying expanded T cells in peripheral blood. Using immunoSEQ multiplex PCR, the repertoire was profiled, and TCRdb retains in-frame clones only, with some absent. The table lists around 130,000 clones, about 86% of them singletons, with more than 7% in the top ten. Specimen: blood. Receptor source: a person between 18 and 75 years old in good health.

The V and J genes are TRBV7-2 and TRBJ2-2; possible D gene TRBD2, 6 bases. V was cut by 8 bases and J by 0 bases, with 13 bases left in between. Germline V gene lookup returns CDR1 SGHTA and CDR2 FQGNSA. The CDR3 has 15 residues. DNA for the CDR3: TGTGCCAGCGGATCGGGCGGGGCGAACACCGGGGAGCTGTTTTTT. Amino acids: CASGSGGANTGELFF.

The rearrangement joins TRBV5-3 to TRBJ2-7; 7 nucleotides agree with TRBD1. TRBV5-3 is marked as an open reading frame, function uncertain. J was trimmed by 2 bases and V by 4 bases; bases with no gene match: 3. CDR3 size: 13 residues. The chain's CDR3 is CARSLDRTYEQYF. CDR3 DNA sequence: TGTGCCAGAAGCCTGGACAGGACCTACGAGCAGTACTTC.

The chain couples TRBV19 to TRBJ1-5; D gene ambiguous. CDR1 and CDR2 from the germline V gene are LNHDA and SQIVND (reference sequence). Trimming pared 5 bases from V and 7 bases from J, leaving 21 bases between. The CDR3 consists of 16 residues. Here the CDR3 DNA reads TGTGCCAGTAGTCAGCGAAGGACGTCCACGAACCAGCCCCAGCATTTT. This codes for CASSQRRTSTNQPQHF. Complete variable domain (other parts from reference TRBV19 and TRBJ1-5): DGGITQSPKYLFRKEGQNVTLSCEQNLNHDAMYWYRQDPGQGLRLIYYSQIVNDFQKGDIAEGYSVSREKKESFPLTVTSAQKNPTAFYLCASSQRRTSTNQPQHFGDGTRLSIL.

The V gene is TRBV11-2, the J gene TRBJ2-7; 9 bases map to TRBD1. Germline trimming cut 7 bases from V and 3 bases from J; bases unmatched to any gene: 4. Germline assignment: CDR1 SGHAT and CDR2 FQNNGV. This CDR3 is 13 amino acids long. CDR3 loop: CASTQDRGYEQYF. The CDR3 DNA reads as TGTGCCAGCACCCAGGACAGGGGCTACGAGCAGTACTTC.

This chain links TRBV7-8 with TRBJ2-2, with no clear D. Germline lookup yields CDR1 SGHVS and CDR2 FQNEAQ. The CDR3 is made up of 15 amino acids. The ends were cut back, 3 bases at V and 3 bases at J, with 11 bases in the middle. CDR3 nucleotides: TGTGCCAGCAGCTTCGCCGGGTGGGACACCGGGGAGCTGTTTTTT. Translating it yields CASSFAGWDTGELFF.

This chain uses TRBV29-1 with TRBJ1-4; 7 bases are shared with TRBD1. J gave up 5 bases and V 4 bases, and 10 bases lay outside the gene matches. The CDR3 has 15 amino acids. Germline V gene sequence: CDR1 SQVTM, CDR2 ANQGSEA. This CDR3 is CSVAGEGAANEKLFF. CDR3 nucleotide sequence: TGCAGCGTTGCAGGGGAGGGGGCGGCGAATGAAAAACTGTTTTTT. Looking up the rest from reference TRBV29-1 and TRBJ1-4 gives the full variable domain: SAVISQKPSRDICQRGTSLTIQCQVDSQVTMMFWYRQQPGQSLTLIATANQGSEATYESGFVIDKFPISRPNLTFSTLTVSNMSPEDSSIYLCSVAGEGAANEKLFFGSGTQLSVL.

This chain links TRBV10-3 with TRBJ2-2; 8 nucleotides agree with TRBD1. CDR1 ENHRY and CDR2 SYGVKD come from the germline V gene. The CDR3 consists of 16 residues. After removal of 4 bases from V and 1 base from J, the junction contained 5 bases not matched to a gene. In DNA form, the CDR3 reads TGTGCCATCAGTGTCATGACAGGGGTGAACACCGGGGAGCTGTTTTTT. Amino acid sequence: CAISVMTGVNTGELFF.

This chain connects TRBV10-3 to TRBJ1-2, with D perhaps matching TRBD1 (5 bases). Germline CDR1 and CDR2: ENHRY and SYGVKD. V lost 2 bases to trimming and J lost 4 bases, with 11 bases between them. The CDR3 length is 14 residues. This chain's CDR3 is CAISERRTSYGYTF. The CDR3 bases are TGTGCCATCAGTGAGCGTCGGACAAGCTATGGCTACACCTTC.

Notes on this clone: Other nucleotide sequences from this sample produce the same CDR3. The chain recombines TRBV7-2 with TRBJ2-5; D is uncertain. Trimming took 1 base from V and 4 from J, leaving 7 bases between them. The CDR3 loop spans 13 amino acids. Germline CDR1 is SGHTA and CDR2 is FQGNSA. The CDR3 loop reads CASSLGGGETQYF. CDR3 nucleotides: TGTGCCAGCAGCTTAGGAGGCGGAGAGACCCAGTACTTC.

V gene TRBV19 combines with J gene TRBJ2-1, with 11 bases fitting TRBD1. The J segment lost 0 bases and the V segment lost 5 bases, leaving 3 bases of the junction unmatched. Germline CDR1 is LNHDA and CDR2 is SQIVND (reference sequence). The CDR3 runs 16 residues. CDR3 nucleotides: TGTGCCAGTAGTCGGACAGGGGGCCGCTCCTACAATGAGCAGTTCTTC. Translation: CASSRTGGRSYNEQFF.

The CDR3 coding sequence is TGTGCCAGCAGCCAAGACCCAGACAAGAGTTTTCAAGAGACCCAGTACTTC. Translating it yields CASSQDPDKSFQETQYF. The V and J genes are TRBV14 and TRBJ2-5; D gene uncertain. The CDR3 spans 17 residues. V lost 0 bases, J lost 2 bases, and 16 bases lay in between. The germline V gene encodes CDR1 SGHDN and CDR2 FVKESK.

This chain uses TRBV2 with TRBJ2-3, with 11 bases identical to TRBD2. The J segment lost 5 bases and the V segment lost 7 bases, leaving 11 bases of the junction unmatched. Per the germline V gene, CDR1 is SNHLY and CDR2 is FYNNEI. CDR3 length: 16 amino acids. DNA of the CDR3: TGTGCCAGCACCTCCGCCGGCCTAGCGGGAGGAGATACGCAGTATTTT. Protein product: CASTSAGLAGGDTQYF.

V and J are TRBV5-1 and TRBJ1-2, with 11 bases that match TRBD1. CDR1 and CDR2 (germline): SGHRS, YFSETQ. This CDR3 region has 16 residues. J lost 5 bases, V lost 4 bases, and 10 bases had no gene match. This CDR3 is CASSLRTGGSLYGYTF. CDR3 nucleotide sequence: TGCGCCAGCAGCCTTCGGACAGGGGGCTCTCTTTATGGCTACACCTTC.

The chain couples TRBV27 to TRBJ2-1; TRBD1 matches 9 bases. In germline, CDR1 is MNHEY, CDR2 SMNVEV (reference sequence). The J segment lost 0 bases and the V segment lost 4 bases, leaving 4 bases of the junction unmatched. The CDR3 has 16 amino acids. CDR3: CASSSGTGSSYNEQFF. The CDR3 DNA sequence: TGTGCCAGCAGTTCAGGGACAGGGAGCTCCTACAATGAGCAGTTCTTC.

The chain carries TRBV19 and TRBJ2-2; D assignment may be TRBD1 or TRBD2 (5 bases each). With 7 bases removed from V and 5 bases from J, the gap between germline ends came to 17 bases. CDR1 is LNHDA and CDR2 is SQIVND in the germline V gene (reference sequence). There are 15 residues in the CDR3. CDR3 sequence reads: CASNRVGDPTGELFF. The CDR3 region has the DNA TGTGCCAGTAATAGGGTAGGGGACCCTACCGGGGAGCTGTTTTTT.

In regard to this clone: The same CDR3 is also encoded by other DNA sequences in this sample. The rearrangement links TRBV15 to TRBJ2-2; D gene unclear. The ends were cut back, 0 bases at V and 8 bases at J, with 7 bases in the middle. CDR1 and CDR2 from the germline V gene are LNHNV and YYDKDF (reference sequence). The length of the CDR3 is 13 residues. This chain's CDR3 is CATSRDRGGELFF. The CDR3 coding sequence is TGTGCCACCAGCAGAGATAGAGGTGGGGAGCTGTTTTTT.

The V call is TRBV28, the J call TRBJ1-2; possibly TRBD1 for D (5 bases). Trimming cost V 5 bases and J 8 bases, with 15 bases left between them. In germline, CDR1 is MDHEN, CDR2 SYDVKM. The CDR3 has 13 amino acids. DNA for the CDR3: TGTGCCAGCAGTATCCGGGACCCCGGGGGCTACACCTTC. Translating it yields CASSIRDPGGYTF.

This clone was observed a single time. This rearrangement joins TRBV5-4 to TRBJ2-7, with D possibly matching TRBD1 (5 bases). CDR1 and CDR2 from the germline V gene are SGHNT and YYREEE (reference sequence). This CDR3 is 16 amino acids long. Trimming cost V 0 bases and J 0 bases, with 13 bases left between them. CDR3 coding DNA: TGTGCCAGCAGCTTGGGAGCGCGGACATACTCCTACGAGCAGTACTTC. Translation gives CASSLGARTYSYEQYF.

About this clone: In the same sample, other DNA sequences code for this CDR3. CDR3 in DNA: TGCGCCAGCAGCTTGGCTGCGAACTATGGCTACACCTTC. This gives the protein CASSLAANYGYTF. The genes are TRBV5-1 and TRBJ1-2; D unclear. The germline CDR1 and CDR2 sequences are SGHRS and YFSETQ. The V gene lost 0 bases and the J gene lost 2 bases, with 5 bases spanning the gap. This CDR3 comprises 13 residues.

The chain joins TRBV29-1 to TRBJ1-1, with D possibly TRBD1 on 5 matching bases. Germline CDR1 and CDR2: SQVTM and ANQGSEA. The V and J ends lost 8 bases and 6 bases respectively, with 13 bases between them. This CDR3 is built from 11 residues. CDR3 sequence: CSITDSPEAFF. For the CDR3, the DNA is TGCAGCATCACCGACAGTCCTGAAGCTTTCTTT.

The count of this clone is one. The chain links TRBV6-4 to TRBJ2-7; D call uncertain. Germline assignment: CDR1 MRHNA and CDR2 SNTAGT. Trimming stripped 6 bases from V and 5 bases from J, with 17 bases between. The CDR3 spans 14 residues. The CDR3 protein is CASSFLGRPHEQYF. DNA for the CDR3: TGTGCCAGCAGCTTCCTAGGCAGGCCCCACGAGCAGTACTTC.

The CDR3 DNA is TGCGCCAGCAGGGGGGAGTCCAATCAGCCCCAGCATTTT. It encodes CASRGESNQPQHF. V is TRBV5-1 and J is TRBJ1-5, with a possible D match to TRBD1 (5 bases). V shed 5 bases and J shed 3 bases, with 9 bases lying between them. This CDR3 region has 13 residues. Germline V lookup: CDR1 SGHRS, CDR2 YFSETQ.